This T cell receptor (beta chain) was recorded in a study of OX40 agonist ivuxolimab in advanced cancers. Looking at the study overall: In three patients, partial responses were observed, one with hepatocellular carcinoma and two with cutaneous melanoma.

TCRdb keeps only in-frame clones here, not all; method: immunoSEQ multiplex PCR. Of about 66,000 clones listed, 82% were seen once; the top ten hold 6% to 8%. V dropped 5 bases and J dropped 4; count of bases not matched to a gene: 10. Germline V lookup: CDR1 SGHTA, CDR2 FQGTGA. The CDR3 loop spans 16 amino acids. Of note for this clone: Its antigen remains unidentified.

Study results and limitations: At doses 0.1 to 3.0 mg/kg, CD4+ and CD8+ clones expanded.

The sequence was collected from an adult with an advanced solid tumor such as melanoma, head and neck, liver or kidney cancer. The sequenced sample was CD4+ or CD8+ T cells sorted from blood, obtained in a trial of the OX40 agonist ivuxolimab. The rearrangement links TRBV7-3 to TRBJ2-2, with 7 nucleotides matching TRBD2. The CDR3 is CASSGLLAEGTGELFF. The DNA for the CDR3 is TGTGCCAGCAGCGGTCTTCTAGCGGAGGGCACCGGGGAGCTGTTTTTT.